This TCR beta chain comes out of a study of beta chain features in type 1 diabetes. Trimming removed 4 bases at V and 3 bases at J, with 7 bases between. This CDR3 is 12 amino acids long. Germline assignment: CDR1 LNHDA and CDR2 SQIVND (reference sequence). Expressed TCRB transcripts were sequenced after all isolated RNA was converted to cDNA. Assay: immunoSEQ multiplex PCR; the TCRdb copy retains only in-frame clones and omits some. The repertoire holds a few hundred thousand clones, with approximately 16% as singletons. This clone appeared a few times. Its target is unknown. General study points: Within each of all four CD4+ subsets, Type 1 diabetes patients had TCRB CDR3s that were moderately but significantly shorter. Cells with high TCR expression could be over-represented when cDNA is sequenced.

The TCR originated in a young man with type 1 diabetes. The chain couples TRBV19 to TRBJ2-7, with D hard to call. The source material was naive CD4+ T cells from blood. Here the CDR3 reads CASSKRDYEQYF. DNA of the CDR3: TGTGCCAGTAGTAAAAGAGACTACGAGCAGTACTTC.